These T cell receptor beta chains were read from a single sample in a study of CD8 T cells in ankylosing spondylitis. TCRdb itself ran the 5' RACE reads through MiXCR, one entry per CDR3 protein. The sample shows approximately 250,000 distinct CDR3 sequences, more than 9% of them seen only once. Sequenced input: blood, either unsorted or a sorted T cell fraction (not recorded which). The receptors derive from a male donor with ankylosing spondylitis or in good health (not recorded which). Both conserved end residues are part of each CDR3. Fields, in order: J gene, V gene, D gene, clone size, CDR3 protein, CDR3 DNA. The D gene is left open where the match is weak. The size of a clone is reported for some rows only, either as once, few or many, or as a class for expanded clones.

>TRBJ1-2|TRBV7-9|-|-
CASSPRVGENYGYTF
TGTGCCAGCAGTCCCCGTGTCGGTGAGAACTATGGCTACACCTTC
>TRBJ2-7|TRBV5-1|-|many
CASSAGDAYEQYF
TGCGCCAGCAGCGCCGGTGACGCCTACGAGCAGTACTTC
>TRBJ2-7|TRBV20-1|TRBD2|-
CSVRDLRTSSAYEQYF
TGCAGTGTTAGAGACCTACGGACTAGTAGTGCCTACGAGCAGTACTTC
>TRBJ2-7|TRBV3-1|TRBD2|-
CASSPQLASGNHEQYF
TGTGCCAGCAGCCCGCAACTCGCTAGCGGGAACCACGAGCAGTACTTC
>TRBJ2-1|TRBV5-1|TRBD2|many
CASSPFGTTGYNEQFF
TGCGCCAGCAGCCCCTTCGGGACTACTGGATACAATGAGCAGTTCTTC
>TRBJ1-6|TRBV5-1|TRBD1|many
CASSPGQGQGSPLHF
TGCGCCAGCAGCCCCGGACAGGGGCAGGGATCACCCCTCCACTTT
>TRBJ1-1|TRBV5-1|-|many
CASSLTGKDTEAFF
TGCGCCAGCAGCTTGACAGGGAAGGACACTGAAGCTTTCTTT
>TRBJ2-3|TRBV7-7|TRBD2|-
CANSQGLGLTDTQYF
TGTGCCAACAGTCAAGGACTAGGGCTCACAGATACGCAGTATTTT
>TRBJ2-3|TRBV29-1|TRBD1|many
CSAPGTGRTDTQYF
TGCAGCGCCCCCGGGACAGGGCGCACAGATACGCAGTATTTT
>TRBJ1-1|TRBV12-3/TRBV12-4|-|many
CASSMDQSTEAFF
TGTGCCAGCAGCATGGACCAAAGCACTGAAGCTTTCTTT
>TRBJ2-1|TRBV6-2/TRBV6-3|TRBD2|many
CASSYQTSGHYNEQFF
TGTGCCAGCAGTTACCAGACTAGCGGGCACTACAATGAGCAGTTCTTC
>TRBJ1-2|TRBV12-3/TRBV12-4|TRBD1|many
CASSLGEGGTVNYGYTF
TGTGCCAGCAGTTTAGGGGAAGGTGGGACAGTCAACTATGGCTACACCTTC
>TRBJ1-5|TRBV5-6|-|many
CASSLGGWTNQPQHF
TGTGCCAGCAGCTTGGGGGGGTGGACAAATCAGCCCCAGCATTTT
>TRBJ1-1|TRBV7-9|TRBD1|-
CANSAGQGYTEAFF
TGTGCCAACAGCGCGGGACAGGGGTACACTGAAGCTTTCTTT
>TRBJ2-7|TRBV29-1|-|many
CSGGDSSYEQYF
TGCAGCGGGGGGGACAGCTCCTACGAGCAGTACTTC
>TRBJ2-3|TRBV30|TRBD2|few
CAWSVGTGGSDTQYF
TGTGCCTGGAGTGTAGGTACGGGAGGGTCGGATACGCAGTATTTT
>TRBJ1-2|TRBV6-1|-|-
CASSTEGGSNGYTF
TGTGCCAGCAGTACGGAAGGGGGGAGTAACGGCTACACCTTC
>TRBJ1-3|TRBV18|TRBD1|-
CASSTQQGVTRNTIYF
TGTGCCAGCTCAACCCAACAGGGGGTTACGCGAAACACCATATATTTT
>TRBJ1-1|TRBV12-3/TRBV12-4|-|many
CASSLRVGGTEAFF
TGTGCCAGCAGTTTAAGGGTGGGGGGCACTGAAGCTTTCTTT
>TRBJ1-4|TRBV20-1|-|-
CSASGLGGGEKLFF
TGCAGTGCTAGCGGCCTGGGAGGAGGGGAAAAACTGTTTTTT
>TRBJ1-2|TRBV7-9|-|-
CASSRGAQEGYTF
TGTGCCAGCAGCCGGGGGGCCCAGGAGGGCTACACCTTC
>TRBJ2-2|TRBV5-6|TRBD2|many
CASSTLAGVITGELFF
TGTGCCAGCAGCACCTTAGCGGGGGTCATCACCGGGGAGCTGTTTTTT